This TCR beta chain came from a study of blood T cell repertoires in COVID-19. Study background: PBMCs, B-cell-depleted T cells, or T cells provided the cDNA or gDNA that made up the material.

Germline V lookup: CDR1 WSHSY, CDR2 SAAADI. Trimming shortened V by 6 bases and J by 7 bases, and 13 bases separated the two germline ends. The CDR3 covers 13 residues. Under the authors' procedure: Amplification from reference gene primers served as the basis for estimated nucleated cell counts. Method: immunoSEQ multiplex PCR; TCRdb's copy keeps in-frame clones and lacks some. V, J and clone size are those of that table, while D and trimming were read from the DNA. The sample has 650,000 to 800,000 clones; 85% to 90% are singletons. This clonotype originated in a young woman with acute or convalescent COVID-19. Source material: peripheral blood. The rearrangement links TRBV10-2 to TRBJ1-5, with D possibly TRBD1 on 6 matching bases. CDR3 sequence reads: CASSLGQLQPQHF. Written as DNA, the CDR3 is TGCGCCAGCAGCCTAGGACAGTTGCAGCCCCAGCATTTT.